Shown below are 29 T cell receptor beta chains from a single sample sequenced in a study of control samples from healthy donors and cancer patients (dated by TCRdb to the early 2020s). Preparation of the library involved the immunoSEQ multiplex PCR assay. TCRdb limited this immuneACCESS table to in-frame rearrangements with V and J called. A share of clones is missing; checked studies link under half to unresolved V genes, and the rest is unexplained. This sample holds 50,000 to 55,000 clones; 90% to 95% were observed only once. The ten largest clones capture about 2.4% of the sample. Material for sequencing was blood. The origin of the receptors is a man aged 25-40 years in good health.

The chain links TRBV24-1 to TRBJ2-1; 8 bases align to TRBD1. The CDR3 length is 11 residues. V dropped 10 bases and J dropped 9; count of bases not matched to a gene: 4. Germline assignment: CDR1 KGHDR and CDR2 SFDVKD. The CDR3 region is CATTTGGEQFF. Here the CDR3 DNA reads TGTGCCACGACCACAGGGGGTGAGCAGTTCTTC.

This sequence joins TRBV28 and TRBJ2-1; the match to TRBD2 covers 7 bases. Per germline, CDR1 MDHEN and CDR2 SYDVKM. This CDR3 is built from 14 residues. J lost 2 bases, V lost 6 bases, and 4 bases had no gene match. CDR3 nucleotides: TGTGCCAGCAGGCGGGAGAGGACCTACAATGAGCAGTTCTTC. Amino acids: CASRRERTYNEQFF.

The sample holds one count of this clone. This chain joins TRBV23-1 and TRBJ2-3; 10 positions agree with TRBD1. TRBV23-1 is an ORF, with its function uncertain. V was clipped by 8 bases and J by 6 bases; unmatched bases: 5. The CDR3 consists of 13 residues. Written as DNA, the CDR3 is TGCGCCAGCGGACGGACAGGGGGGGATACGCAGTATTTT. As protein: CASGRTGGDTQYF.

The V call is TRBV27, the J call TRBJ2-7, with a weak D call TRBD2 (6 bases). The V end was cut by 0 bases, the J end by 5 bases, with 14 bases between. Germline V lookup: CDR1 MNHEY, CDR2 SMNVEV (reference sequence). The CDR3 sequence is 15 residues long. CDR3 protein: CASSLSRGGRDEQYF. The CDR3 DNA reads as TGTGCCAGCAGTTTATCGAGGGGAGGTCGCGACGAGCAGTACTTC.

The genes are TRBV2 and TRBJ2-7; 15 nucleotides agree with TRBD2. The CDR3 is made up of 17 amino acids. V lost 8 bases to trimming and J lost 3 bases; unmatched junction nucleotides: 11. Looked up from germline, CDR1 is SNHLY and CDR2 is FYNNEI. CDR3 amino acids: CASSGLAGGPAVYEQYF. Here the CDR3 DNA reads TGTGCCAGCTCAGGACTAGCGGGAGGGCCGGCAGTCTACGAGCAGTACTTC.

The CDR3 coding sequence is TGTGCCATCAGTCCCTCGAGGGGGGTCGAGACCCAGTACTTC. It encodes CAISPSRGVETQYF. The J gene is TRBJ2-5, the V gene TRBV10-3; D tentatively fits TRBD1 or TRBD2 (6 bases each). Germline V gene lookup returns CDR1 ENHRY and CDR2 SYGVKD. Trimming shortened V by 5 bases and J by 5 bases, and 15 bases separated the two germline ends. CDR3 size: 14 residues.

The CDR3, as DNA: TGTGCCAGCAGCCAAGCGGGAGTAGCCAAAAACATTCAGTACTTC. Its translation is CASSQAGVAKNIQYF. V is TRBV3-1 (or the pseudogene TRBV3-2) and J is TRBJ2-4; TRBD2 might be the D (6 bases). The V gene's germline CDR1 is LGHDT and CDR2 YNNKEL (reference sequence). V was clipped by 1 base and J by 0 bases, with 7 bases between them. The CDR3 has 15 residues.

V and J are TRBV30 and TRBJ2-5; D might be TRBD1 or TRBD2, each matching 5 bases. The V end was cut by 0 bases, the J end by 5 bases, with 19 bases between. Per germline, CDR1 GTSNPN and CDR2 SVGIG (reference sequence). CDR3 length: 16 amino acids. This CDR3 is CAWSVGGGASSETQYF. Written as DNA, the CDR3 is TGTGCCTGGAGTGTTGGGGGTGGGGCGTCCTCCGAGACCCAGTACTTC.

About this clone itself: Other DNA sequences in the same sample also yield this CDR3. The chain uses TRBV2 and TRBJ1-5; D not certain. Per germline, CDR1 SNHLY and CDR2 FYNNEI. Trimming shortened V by 2 bases and J by 2 bases, and 7 bases separated the two germline ends. The CDR3 runs 14 residues. DNA for the CDR3: TGTGCCAGCAGTGAACTCGGGGGCAATCAGCCCCAGCATTTT. Amino acid sequence: CASSELGGNQPQHF.

The chain uses TRBV3-1 (or the pseudogene TRBV3-2) and TRBJ2-5; maybe TRBD2 (6 bases). The CDR3 runs to 13 residues. Germline V gene lookup returns CDR1 LGHDT and CDR2 YNNKEL (reference sequence). V shed 4 bases and J shed 3 bases, with 9 bases lying between them. Here the CDR3 reads CASSRRAEETQYF. The CDR3 region has the DNA TGTGCCAGCAGCCGGAGGGCGGAAGAGACCCAGTACTTC.

The chain links TRBV29-1 to TRBJ1-1; D unclear. The germline V gene encodes CDR1 SQVTM and CDR2 ANQGSEA. CDR3 size: 13 residues. V lost 1 base and J 4 bases, leaving 10 bases between the germline ends. The CDR3 nucleotides are TGCAGCGTTGAAGTCGGGAAAACCACTGAAGCTTTCTTT. It is translated as CSVEVGKTTEAFF.

The V and J genes are TRBV20-1 and TRBJ2-1; 11 nucleotides line up with TRBD2. This CDR3 has 14 residues. V shed 3 bases and J 7 bases; nucleotides not matched to a gene: 5. Germline values: CDR1 DFQATT, CDR2 SNEGSKA (reference sequence). The CDR3: CSASILAGENEQFF. The CDR3 nucleotides are TGCAGTGCTAGTATACTAGCGGGAGAGAATGAGCAGTTCTTC.

The chain joins TRBV6-5 to TRBJ1-5; maybe TRBD1 (6 bases). Germline CDR1 and CDR2: MNHEY and SVGAGI. Trimming took off 0 bases at V and 5 bases at J, with 11 bases between the two ends. The CDR3 runs to 15 residues. As DNA, the CDR3 is TGTGCCAGCAGTTACTCGAAGGGGGGGCATCAGCCCCAGCATTTT. It specifies CASSYSKGGHQPQHF.

J is TRBJ1-1 and V is TRBV28; TRBD1 matches 7 bases. The V and J ends lost 3 bases and 1 base, in that order; junction bases with no gene match: 5. This CDR3 comprises 15 residues. The germline gives CDR1 MDHEN, CDR2 SYDVKM. The CDR3 reads CASSLGQGGNTEAFF. Here the CDR3 DNA reads TGTGCCAGCAGTTTGGGGCAGGGGGGGAACACTGAAGCTTTCTTT. Together with reference TRBV28 and TRBJ1-1, the CDR3 gives the full variable domain: DVKVTQSSRYLVKRTGEKVFLECVQDMDHENMFWYRQDPGLGLRLIYFSYDVKMKEKGDIPEGYSVSREKKERFSLILESASTNQTSMYLCASSLGQGGNTEAFFGQGTRLTVV.

The rearrangement uses TRBV6-1 and TRBJ2-1; the D gene is possibly TRBD2 (5 bases). The CDR3 is 15 amino acids. Per the germline V gene, CDR1 is MNHNS and CDR2 is SASEGT. V lost 2 bases, J lost 8 bases, and 16 bases lay in between. The CDR3 loop is CASSELGGSFDEQFF. The CDR3 region has the DNA TGTGCCAGCAGTGAATTGGGTGGGAGTTTCGATGAGCAGTTCTTC.

The gene calls are TRBV11-2 and TRBJ2-1; TRBD2 aligns across 7 bases. Germline V gives CDR1 SGHAT, CDR2 FQNNGV. V was clipped by 0 bases and J by 4 bases; unmatched bases: 0. This CDR3 has 14 amino acids. In nucleotides, the CDR3 is TGTGCCAGCAGCTTAGAGCGGGAGTACAATGAGCAGTTCTTC. It specifies CASSLEREYNEQFF. The whole variable domain, remainder taken from reference TRBV11-2 and TRBJ2-1, is EAGVAQSPRYKIIEKRQSVAFWCNPISGHATLYWYQQILGQGPKLLIQFQNNGVVDDSQLPKDRFSAERLKGVDSTLKIQPAKLEDSAVYLCASSLEREYNEQFFGPGTRLTVL.

The CDR3 protein is CASSFGPADEQFF. The CDR3 bases are TGCGCCAGCAGCTTCGGGCCCGCCGATGAGCAGTTCTTC. The gene calls are TRBV5-1 and TRBJ2-1, with no clear D. CDR3 length: 13 residues. Germline values: CDR1 SGHRS, CDR2 YFSETQ. V lost 2 bases and J 8 bases, leaving 11 bases between the germline ends.

The rearrangement uses TRBV27 and TRBJ1-1; D is ambiguous. V lost 6 bases and J lost 4, with 15 bases in between. Germline CDR1 reads MNHEY; CDR2 reads SMNVEV (reference sequence). The CDR3 covers 14 residues. CDR3 sequence reads: CASSPEGISTEAFF. In DNA, the CDR3 is TGTGCCAGCAGCCCCGAAGGGATTAGCACTGAAGCTTTCTTT.

In DNA, the CDR3 is TGTGCCAGCAGCCAAGCTGAGGAGACACCGAAATATGGCTACACCTTC. Amino acids: CASSQAEETPKYGYTF. The chain is built from TRBV3-1 (or the pseudogene TRBV3-2) and TRBJ1-2; D call uncertain. Germline V gives CDR1 LGHDT, CDR2 YNNKEL (reference sequence). The CDR3 totals 16 residues. V shed 1 base and J shed 5 bases, with 17 bases lying between them.

V is TRBV7-2 and J is TRBJ1-1; TRBD1 might be the D (6 bases). CDR1 is SGHTA and CDR2 is FQGNSA in the germline V gene. V shed 5 bases and J shed 1 base, with 14 bases lying between them. The CDR3 totals 15 residues. CDR3 amino acids: CASSPPGTKNTEAFF. DNA of the CDR3: TGTGCCAGCAGCCCTCCCGGGACAAAGAACACTGAAGCTTTCTTT. Full variable domain (outside the CDR3, taken from reference TRBV7-2 and TRBJ1-1): GAGVSQSPSNKVTEKGKDVELRCDPISGHTALYWYRQSLGQGLEFLIYFQGNSAPDKSGLPSDRFSAERTGGSVSTLTIQRTQQEDSAVYLCASSPPGTKNTEAFFGQGTRLTVV.

The CDR3 is CASSTPGSGEGAFF. The CDR3 coding sequence is TGTGCCAGCAGCACCCCGGGCTCCGGGGAAGGAGCTTTCTTT. The rearrangement links TRBV7-9 to TRBJ1-1; the D is unclear. The germline gives CDR1 SEHNR, CDR2 FQNEAQ (reference sequence). V gave up 5 bases and J gave up 10 bases, with 20 bases separating them. The CDR3 length is 14 residues. Based on the CDR3 plus reference TRBV7-9 and TRBJ1-1, the full variable domain is DTGVSQNPRHKITKRGQNVTFRCDPISEHNRLYWYRQTLGQGPEFLTYFQNEAQLEKSRLLSDRFSAERPKGSFSTLEIQRTEQGDSAMYLCASSTPGSGEGAFFGQGTRLTVV.

This sequence joins TRBV27 and TRBJ1-1; D uncertain. Trimming left V 5 bases short and J 6 bases short, with 19 bases between. The CDR3 covers 15 residues. Germline assignment: CDR1 MNHEY and CDR2 SMNVEV (reference sequence). The CDR3 DNA follows: TGTGCCAGCAGTCCACCGTCCCCGATCGGGGCTGAAGCTTTCTTT. This encodes CASSPPSPIGAEAFF.

In this sample, this clone turned up once. V gene TRBV7-4 combines with J gene TRBJ1-1; D gene uncertain. Germline assignment: CDR1 SGHVT and CDR2 SQSDAQ. This CDR3 is 16 amino acids long. V dropped 7 bases and J dropped 5 bases, with 23 bases sitting between them. Written as DNA, the CDR3 is TGTGCCAGCATGGGAGGGCAGTGGTTCGGTGAAACTGAAGCTTTCTTT. It specifies CASMGGQWFGETEAFF.

The V gene is TRBV5-1, the J gene TRBJ2-7; possible D gene TRBD1, 6 bases. V gave up 0 bases and J gave up 5 bases, with 15 bases separating them. Germline V gene data show CDR1 as SGHRS and CDR2 as YFSETQ. This CDR3 has 15 residues. DNA of the CDR3: TGCGCCAGCAGCTTGGCCGGACAGATGGACCACGAGCAGTACTTC. Its translation: CASSLAGQMDHEQYF.

The chain carries TRBV6-5 and TRBJ2-5, with a possible D match to TRBD1 (5 bases). Germline lookup yields CDR1 MNHEY and CDR2 SVGAGI. This CDR3 comprises 15 residues. Trimming stripped 4 bases from V and 5 bases from J, with 17 bases between. The chain's CDR3 is CASSSSQGFWETQYF. The CDR3 DNA reads as TGTGCCAGCAGTTCCTCCCAGGGATTCTGGGAGACCCAGTACTTC.

V is TRBV5-1 and J is TRBJ2-1; 15 bases map to TRBD2. The CDR3 is made up of 17 amino acids. V dropped 2 bases and J dropped 4; count of bases not matched to a gene: 4. Germline V lookup: CDR1 SGHRS, CDR2 YFSETQ. In DNA, the CDR3 is TGCGCCAGCAGCTTAGGACTAGCGGGAGGGTCGTACAATGAGCAGTTCTTC. Its protein product is CASSLGLAGGSYNEQFF.

CDR3 residues: CASSILAGGGPDTQYF. DNA for the CDR3: TGTGCCAGTAGTATACTAGCGGGAGGAGGTCCAGATACGCAGTATTTT. The V and J genes are TRBV19 and TRBJ2-3, with 11 bases matching TRBD2. The CDR3 covers 16 residues. V lost 2 bases and J lost 4; bases outside the gene matches: 5. Germline V gives CDR1 LNHDA, CDR2 SQIVND (reference sequence).

The genes are TRBV10-1 and TRBJ2-7; 11 nucleotides align to TRBD2. Germline loops: CDR1 WNHNN, CDR2 SYGVQD (reference sequence). V lost 6 bases and J lost 1; bases outside the gene matches: 2. There are 14 residues in the CDR3. In DNA, the CDR3 is TGCGCCAGCAGGGGGACTAGCGGTTCCTACGAGCAGTACTTC. Encoded protein: CASRGTSGSYEQYF.

This clone came up once. This chain joins TRBV7-8 and TRBJ2-2, with a tentative D call TRBD2 (6 bases). This CDR3 is built from 18 residues. Germline V lookup: CDR1 SGHVS, CDR2 FQNEAQ. The germline V and J ends were trimmed by 5 bases and 5 bases, with 24 bases remaining between them. This chain's CDR3 is CASSLGGASIQGTGELFF. In nucleotides, the CDR3 is TGTGCCAGCAGCCTGGGGGGAGCTTCAATACAAGGGACCGGGGAGCTGTTTTTT.